A selection of T cell receptor beta chains follows, all from one sample in a study of shared clonotypes between healthy human individuals. Profiling relied on immunoSEQ multiplex PCR, and the TCRdb table lists in-frame clones only, not all of them. The table lists fewer than 2.5 million clones, 93% of them singletons. Sequencing was done on a sample of naive CD4+ T cells from PBMCs. These TCRs come from a man aged 18 to 30 in good health. Some clones in this sample may be carry-over from other donors' samples. CDR3s include the opening cysteine and the closing phenylalanine or tryptophan. Each record gives: V gene, clone size, J gene, D gene, CDR3 length, CDR3 protein, CDR3 DNA. A D gene is named only where the DNA matches it firmly. Size tells how often a clone was seen (once, few, many) or the class of an expanded clone, and some rows leave it out.

TRBV7-2	-	TRBJ2-7	-	13	CASSSLQGAEQYF	TGTGCCAGCAGCTCCCTCCAGGGTGCCGAGCAGTACTTC
TRBV28	-	TRBJ2-1	TRBD2	17	CASTKKISGNSYNEQFF	TGTGCCAGCACCAAGAAAATCAGCGGGAACAGCTACAATGAGCAGTTCTTC
TRBV6-6	-	TRBJ2-7	-	12	CASRSTRDEQYF	TGTGCCAGCAGGTCGACTAGAGACGAGCAGTACTTC
TRBV2	-	TRBJ1-5	-	14	CASSGPGGNQPQHF	TGTGCCAGCAGTGGACCGGGGGGCAATCAGCCCCAGCATTTT
TRBV29-1	-	TRBJ1-1	-	13	CSVGASGYTEAFF	TGCAGCGTTGGGGCCTCGGGATATACTGAAGCTTTCTTT
TRBV19	-	TRBJ2-5	TRBD1	15	CASSMRTGLQETQYF	TGTGCCAGTAGTATGCGGACAGGCTTACAAGAGACCCAGTACTTC
TRBV28	few	TRBJ1-3	-	15	CASSLSSFEGNTIYF	TGTGCCAGCAGTTTATCATCCTTTGAGGGAAACACCATATATTTT
TRBV21-1	-	TRBJ2-5	-	17	CASSRGGLAGGKETQYF	TGTGCCAGCAGCCGCGGGGGACTAGCGGGAGGGAAAGAGACCCAGTACTTC
TRBV23-1	-	TRBJ1-2	-	14	CASSQGRESVGYTF	TGCGCCAGCAGTCAAGGCAGGGAGTCGGTAGGCTACACCTTC
TRBV5-1	-	TRBJ2-7	-	13	CASSLVSRLGQYF	TGCGCCAGCAGCTTGGTTTCACGGCTAGGGCAGTACTTC
TRBV7-9	once	TRBJ1-4	-	17	CASSLALGGTSNEKLFF	TGTGCCAGCAGCTTAGCCCTCGGGGGTACGTCTAATGAAAAACTGTTTTTT
TRBV2	-	TRBJ1-5	-	15	CASSGGLGGNQPQHF	TGTGCCAGCAGTGGGGGTCTGGGGGGCAATCAGCCCCAGCATTTT
TRBV21-1	once	TRBJ1-1	-	13	CASPKYGNTEAFF	TGTGCCAGCCCCAAGTATGGGAACACTGAAGCTTTCTTT
TRBV28	-	TRBJ1-1	-	11	CASTRSTEAFF	TGTGCCAGCACCCGGAGCACTGAAGCTTTCTTT
TRBV27	-	TRBJ1-1	-	16	CASKAGQQIMNTEAFF	TGTGCCAGTAAAGCCGGACAGCAAATAATGAACACTGAAGCTTTCTTT
TRBV28	-	TRBJ2-7	TRBD1	13	CASSSGQGVVQYF	TGTGCCAGCAGTTCGGGACAGGGCGTAGTGCAGTACTTC
TRBV5-1	-	TRBJ2-1	-	14	CASSWGGANNEQFF	TGCGCCAGCAGCTGGGGGGGCGCCAACAATGAGCAGTTCTTC
TRBV18	-	TRBJ2-7	-	14	CASSPTTGSYEQYF	TGTGCCAGCTCACCAACGACCGGCTCCTACGAGCAGTACTTC
TRBV14	-	TRBJ1-2	TRBD1	13	CASSPWTGQGYTF	TGTGCCAGCAGCCCCTGGACAGGGCAAGGCTACACCTTC
TRBV4-2	-	TRBJ1-2	-	15	CASSQDGREGYGYTF	TGTGCCAGCAGCCAAGATGGCAGGGAGGGCTATGGCTACACCTTC
TRBV7-8	-	TRBJ1-5	-	15	CASSPEQGGNQPQHF	TGTGCCAGCAGCCCCGAGCAGGGAGGGAATCAGCCCCAGCATTTT
TRBV2	-	TRBJ1-3	-	14	CASRDEISGNTIYF	TGTGCCAGCCGAGACGAGATCTCTGGAAACACCATATATTTT
TRBV28	-	TRBJ2-3	-	15	CASSLSGGDTDTQYF	TGTGCCAGCAGTTTGAGTGGCGGGGACACAGATACGCAGTATTTT
TRBV5-1	-	TRBJ1-3	-	15	CASSLAEVGGNTIYF	TGCGCCAGCAGCTTGGCAGAAGTGGGGGGAAACACCATATATTTT
TRBV9	-	TRBJ1-1	-	11	CASSGDTEAFF	TGTGCCAGCAGCGGGGACACTGAAGCTTTCTTT
TRBV2	once	TRBJ2-4	-	13	CASSNGPENIQYF	TGTGCCAGCAGCAACGGGCCAGAAAACATTCAGTACTTC
TRBV19	once	TRBJ1-2	-	14	CASSILGGTNGYTF	TGTGCCAGTAGTATATTGGGTGGGACGAATGGCTACACCTTC
TRBV2	-	TRBJ2-1	-	16	CASMRSARSSYNEQFF	TGTGCCAGCATGAGGTCCGCCCGGAGCTCCTACAATGAGCAGTTCTTC
TRBV28	-	TRBJ2-5	TRBD2	20	CASSPGMGAWGREGQETQYF	TGTGCCAGCAGCCCCGGCATGGGGGCTTGGGGGCGGGAGGGCCAAGAGACCCAGTACTTC
TRBV4-1	-	TRBJ1-4	-	13	CASSQVDKGKRFF	TGCGCCAGCAGCCAAGTCGATAAGGGGAAGAGGTTTTTT
TRBV11-3	-	TRBJ2-1	TRBD1	17	CASSLDYRGQENNEQFF	TGTGCCAGCAGCTTGGATTACCGTGGACAGGAGAACAATGAGCAGTTCTTC
TRBV12-5	once	TRBJ2-7	-	12	CASGTASYEQYF	TGTGCTAGTGGGACAGCTTCCTACGAGCAGTACTTC
TRBV7-2	once	TRBJ1-1	-	15	CASRRKTGTDTEAFF	TGTGCCAGCAGAAGAAAAACAGGGACGGACACTGAAGCTTTCTTT
TRBV5-1	-	TRBJ2-3	TRBD2	17	CASSRTSGSYSTDTQYF	TGCGCCAGCAGCCGTACTAGCGGTTCGTATAGCACAGATACGCAGTATTTT
TRBV6-6	-	TRBJ1-3	TRBD1	16	CASSHPGQSSGNTIYF	TGTGCCAGCAGTCACCCGGGACAGAGCTCTGGAAACACCATATATTTT
TRBV28	-	TRBJ1-2	-	13	CASDRPGRYGYTF	TGTGCCAGCGACCGCCCCGGACGCTATGGCTACACCTTC
TRBV5-4	-	TRBJ2-7	-	15	CASSPRPANSYEQYF	TGTGCCAGCAGCCCCAGGCCAGCGAACTCCTACGAGCAGTACTTC
TRBV5-1	-	TRBJ2-3	-	13	CASSLKGTDTQYF	TGCGCCAGCAGCTTGAAGGGAACAGATACGCAGTATTTT
TRBV15	-	TRBJ2-1	-	16	CATSRDASGSYNEQFF	TGTGCCACCAGCAGAGATGCAAGTGGCTCCTACAATGAGCAGTTCTTC
TRBV29-1	few	TRBJ1-1	-	11	CSVARGTEAFF	TGCAGCGTTGCCAGGGGCACTGAAGCTTTCTTT
TRBV11-2	-	TRBJ2-2	-	14	CASSLATRARELFF	TGTGCCAGCAGCTTAGCCACTAGGGCCCGGGAGCTGTTTTTT
TRBV18	-	TRBJ1-1	TRBD1	16	CASSPGQGVSYTEAFF	TGTGCCAGCTCGCCGGGACAGGGTGTCAGCTACACTGAAGCTTTCTTT